This T cell receptor (beta chain) is from a study of blood T cell repertoires in COVID-19. About the study: Sites across the United States, Italy and Spain contributed samples from acute and convalescent COVID-19.

This CDR3 has 17 residues. The trim removed 3 bases at V and 4 bases at J, leaving 11 bases unmatched. CDR1 is ENHRY and CDR2 is SYGVKD in the germline V gene. Libraries were prepared by immunoSEQ multiplex PCR; TCRdb keeps only in-frame clonotypes and omits some of them. The repertoire holds some 150,000 clones, with more than 70% as singletons. The genes are TRBV10-3 and TRBJ1-1; 10 bases map to TRBD1. Specimen: peripheral blood. The TCR originated in a human donor in a cohort sampled during active COVID-19. DNA for the CDR3: TGTGCCATCAGTGACCCCGACAGGGGGCGCGGGGGCACTGAAGCTTTCTTT. This sequence encodes CAISDPDRGRGGTEAFF.